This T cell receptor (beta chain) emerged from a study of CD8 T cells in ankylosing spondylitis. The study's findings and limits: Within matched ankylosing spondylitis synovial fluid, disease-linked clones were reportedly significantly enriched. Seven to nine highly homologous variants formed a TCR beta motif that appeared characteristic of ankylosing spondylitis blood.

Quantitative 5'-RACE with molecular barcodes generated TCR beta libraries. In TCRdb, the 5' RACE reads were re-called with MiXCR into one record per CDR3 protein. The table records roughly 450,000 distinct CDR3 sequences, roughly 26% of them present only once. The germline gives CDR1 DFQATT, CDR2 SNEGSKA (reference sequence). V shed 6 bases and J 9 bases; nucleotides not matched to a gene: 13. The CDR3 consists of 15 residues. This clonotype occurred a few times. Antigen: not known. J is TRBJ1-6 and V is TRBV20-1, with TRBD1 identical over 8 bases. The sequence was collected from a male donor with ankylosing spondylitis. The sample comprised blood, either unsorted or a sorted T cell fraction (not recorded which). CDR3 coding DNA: TGCAGTGCCTCGGTGGACACGGACAGGGCTTCACCCCTCCACTTT. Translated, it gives CSASVDTDRASPLHF.